This is a list of T cell receptor beta chains from one sample in a study of blood T cell repertoires in COVID-19. Measured with immunoSEQ multiplex PCR; TCRdb has only the in-frame clones, and not every one. This table holds around 130,000 clones, approximately 85% found once. Specimen: PBMCs or T cells enriched from blood (not recorded which). The receptors originated from a woman aged 50 to 60 with acute COVID-19. Each CDR3 is given with its conserved first and last residue. The D gene is left open where the match is weak. For some rows the clone size is stated as once, few or many, or as a class when expanded; others skip it.

>TRBJ2-5|NA|NA|TRBV7-8
TGTGCCAGCAGCTTACCGACGCTTCTAGCGAGCCAAGAGACCCAGTACTTC
CASSLPTLLASQETQYF
>TRBJ1-3|NA|TRBD1|TRBV9
TGTGCCAGCAGTCAAGACAGGGGTTACTCTGGAAACACCATATATTTT
CASSQDRGYSGNTIYF
>TRBJ2-2|NA|TRBD2|TRBV19
TGTGCCAGTAGTAGCGGGAGGAAGTCCGGGGAGCTGTTTTTT
CASSSGRKSGELFF
>TRBJ1-2|NA|TRBD1|TRBV5-1
TGCGCCAGCCGGGACAGACTTAACTATGGCTACACCTTC
CASRDRLNYGYTF
>TRBJ1-2|NA|NA|TRBV5-1
TGCGCCAGCAGCTTAGGCAGTGGACTTGGGGGCTACACCTTC
CASSLGSGLGGYTF
>TRBJ2-5|NA|TRBD1|TRBV5-1
TGCGCCAGCAGCGGGACAGGGGGCGTGGAGACCCAGTACTTC
CASSGTGGVETQYF
>TRBJ1-2|NA|NA|TRBV7-2
TGTGCCAGCAGCTTAACTATCGATGGCTACACCTTC
CASSLTIDGYTF
>TRBJ2-2|few|TRBD1|TRBV3-1/TRBV3-2
TGTGCCAGCAGCCACACCGGGACAGTATTGACCGGGGAGCTGTTTTTT
CASSHTGTVLTGELFF
>TRBJ2-7|NA|NA|TRBV15
TGTGCCACGCAGACAGGGAGGCACCCCGAGCAGTACTTC
CATQTGRHPEQYF
>TRBJ2-7|NA|TRBD2|TRBV19
TGTGCCAGTGCAGCGGGAGGGTACACCTACGAGCAGTACTTC
CASAAGGYTYEQYF
>TRBJ2-7|NA|NA|TRBV7-9
TGTGCCAGCAGCTTCGGACAGCCTTCCTACGAGCAGTACTTC
CASSFGQPSYEQYF
>TRBJ1-5|NA|NA|TRBV19
TGTGCCAGTAGACGTAGGAGGGCCGCTCAACCCAATCAGCCCCAGCATTTT
CASRRRRAAQPNQPQHF
>TRBJ2-3|NA|TRBD2|TRBV5-5
TGTGCCAGCAGCTTAGGGGCTAGCGGGGCACTCACAGATACGCAGTATTTT
CASSLGASGALTDTQYF
>TRBJ1-5|few|TRBD1|TRBV27
TGTGCCAGCGCCGGGACAGGGAATCAGCCCCAGCATTTT
CASAGTGNQPQHF
>TRBJ2-5|NA|NA|TRBV6-5
TGTGCCAGCACCCGCCCGGCAGGGGCCGAGGAGACCCAGTACTTC
CASTRPAGAEETQYF
>TRBJ2-1|NA|TRBD2|TRBV4-2
TGTGCCAGCAGCCCGGGGAGCGGGAGGGCATTCACTGAGCAGTTCTTC
CASSPGSGRAFTEQFF
>TRBJ2-1|once|NA|TRBV5-5
TGTGCCAGCAGCTTGAGGGAGTATTACAATGAGCAGTTCTTC
CASSLREYYNEQFF
>TRBJ2-1|NA|TRBD1|TRBV2
TGTGCCAGCAGTCCCCGGACAGGGAGCTCCTACAATGAGCAGTTCTTC
CASSPRTGSSYNEQFF
>TRBJ1-3|NA|TRBD1|TRBV9
TGTGCCAGCAGCGTAGCTACAGGGGGCGCGCACACCATATATTTT
CASSVATGGAHTIYF
>TRBJ2-7|NA|TRBD2|TRBV5-1
TGCGCCAGCCGGGTAGCGGGAAGCGACGAGCAGTACTTC
CASRVAGSDEQYF
>TRBJ1-2|NA|NA|TRBV6-1
TGTGCCAGCAGTGAGCAGGGCTTTACGAATGGCTACACCTTC
CASSEQGFTNGYTF
>TRBJ2-7|NA|TRBD2|TRBV9
TGTGCCAGCAGCCTCAGCGGGGCTGCCTACGAGCAGTACTTC
CASSLSGAAYEQYF
>TRBJ2-7|many|NA|TRBV29-1
TGCAGCGTTGAAGTTTACGGAGGAGATAGCTCCTACGAGCAGTACTTC
CSVEVYGGDSSYEQYF
>TRBJ1-2|NA|NA|TRBV30
TGTGCCTATTCCCGGGAAGGAGGTGGCTACACCTTC
CAYSREGGGYTF
>TRBJ2-7|NA|TRBD2|TRBV6-1
TGTGCCAGCAGTGAAAGGGTAGCGGGAGCCTATGAGCAGTACTTC
CASSERVAGAYEQYF
>TRBJ2-1|NA|NA|TRBV30
TGTGCCTGGAGCTCGGGACTGAACAATGAGCAGTTCTTC
CAWSSGLNNEQFF
>TRBJ2-5|NA|NA|TRBV18
TGTGCCAGCTCACTGAGCGAGACCCAGTACTTC
CASSLSETQYF
>TRBJ2-7|NA|TRBD1|TRBV6-6
TGTGCCAGCAGACCCGGACAGGGCAAAGCCTACGAGCAGTACTTC
CASRPGQGKAYEQYF
>TRBJ2-1|NA|TRBD2|TRBV19
TGTGCCAGTTCCCGGACTAGCGGAACGTACAATGAGCAGTTCTTC
CASSRTSGTYNEQFF
>TRBJ1-5|few|NA|TRBV2
TGTGCCAGCAGTGTCCTAAGCCAGCCCCAGCATTTT
CASSVLSQPQHF
>TRBJ1-2|NA|NA|TRBV7-9
TGTGCCATTCTCCTGACGGAGTATGGCTACACCTTC
CAILLTEYGYTF
>TRBJ2-3|NA|TRBD2|TRBV7-8
TGTGCCAGCAGCCCCGGACTAGGCACAGATACGCAGTATTTT
CASSPGLGTDTQYF
>TRBJ2-5|NA|TRBD2|TRBV13
TGTGCCAGCAGCTTTCGGACTAGCGGGGCCTCTCTGGAGACCCAGTACTTC
CASSFRTSGASLETQYF
>TRBJ2-5|NA|TRBD2|TRBV28
TGTGCCAGCAGTCTCCTAACCGGACTAGCGGGAGAACACGAGACCCAGTACTTC
CASSLLTGLAGEHETQYF
>TRBJ1-5|NA|TRBD1|TRBV28
TGTGCCACGACACAGGGGGCGGGTCAGCCCCAGCATTTT
CATTQGAGQPQHF
>TRBJ1-5|NA|NA|TRBV27
TGTGCCAGCAGTTTCCTAGGGGATCAGCCCCAGCATTTT
CASSFLGDQPQHF
>TRBJ2-6|NA|NA|TRBV18
TGTGCCAGCTCACCAACCCAGGCCGCGGGGGCCAACGTCCTGACTTTC
CASSPTQAAGANVLTF
>TRBJ2-5|once|NA|TRBV4-3
TGCGCCAGCAGCCGGAGCGTCTTAGAGACCCAGTACTTC
CASSRSVLETQYF
>TRBJ1-1|NA|NA|TRBV7-9
TGTGCCAGCAGCCTACACACAGGGTCCGGTGAAGCTTTCTTT
CASSLHTGSGEAFF
>TRBJ2-3|few|NA|TRBV30
TGTGCCTGGACGAGCACAGATACGCAGTATTTT
CAWTSTDTQYF
>TRBJ1-2|NA|NA|TRBV20-1
TGCAGTGCTATAGCTAATGGCTACACCTTC
CSAIANGYTF
>TRBJ1-1|NA|NA|TRBV14
TGTGCCAGCAGCCAAGCCGGATCAGGGAAGAGCACTGAAGCTTTCTTT
CASSQAGSGKSTEAFF
>TRBJ2-7|once|TRBD1|TRBV9
TGTGCCAGCAGCTTAAGGGGAGACAGGGGAAATTACGAGCAGTACTTC
CASSLRGDRGNYEQYF
>TRBJ2-2|once|NA|TRBV5-6
TGTGCCAGCAGCTGGGCTTCCGGGGAGCTGTTTTTT
CASSWASGELFF
>TRBJ2-7|NA|NA|TRBV7-8
TGTGCCAGCAGCACACCTAACCGGGACGAGCAGTACTTC
CASSTPNRDEQYF
>TRBJ1-6|NA|NA|TRBV13
TGTGCCAGCAGCCCCGGCGGTCGCCCCCTCCACTTT
CASSPGGRPLHF